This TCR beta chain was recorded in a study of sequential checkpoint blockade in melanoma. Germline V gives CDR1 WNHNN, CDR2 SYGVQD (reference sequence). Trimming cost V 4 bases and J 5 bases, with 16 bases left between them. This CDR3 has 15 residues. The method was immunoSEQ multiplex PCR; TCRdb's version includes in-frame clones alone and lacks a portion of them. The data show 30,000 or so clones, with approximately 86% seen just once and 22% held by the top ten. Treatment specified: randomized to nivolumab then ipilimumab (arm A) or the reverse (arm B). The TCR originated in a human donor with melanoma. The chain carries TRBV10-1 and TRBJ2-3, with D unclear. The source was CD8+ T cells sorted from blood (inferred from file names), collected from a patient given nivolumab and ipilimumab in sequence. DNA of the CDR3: TGCGCCAGCAGTGGATCCAGTGAGGCCCAAGATACGCAGTATTTT. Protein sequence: CASSGSSEAQDTQYF.